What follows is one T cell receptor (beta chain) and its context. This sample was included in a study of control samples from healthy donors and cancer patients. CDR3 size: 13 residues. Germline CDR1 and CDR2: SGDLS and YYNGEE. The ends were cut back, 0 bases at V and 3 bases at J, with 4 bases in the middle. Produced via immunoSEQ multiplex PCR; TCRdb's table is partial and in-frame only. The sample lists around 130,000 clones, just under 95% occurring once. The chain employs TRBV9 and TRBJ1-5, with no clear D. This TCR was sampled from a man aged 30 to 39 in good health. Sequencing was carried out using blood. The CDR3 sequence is CASSVDTNQPQHF. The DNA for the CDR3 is TGTGCCAGCAGCGTAGACACCAATCAGCCCCAGCATTTT.